One and the same sample provided the 25 T cell receptor beta chains below, sequenced in a study of blood T cell repertoires in COVID-19 (dated by TCRdb to 2020 to 2021). Library construction relied on the immunoSEQ multiplex PCR assay. TCRdb obtained this table from immuneACCESS and retained in-frame rearrangements with V and J assigned. These tables miss some clones; where compared with another copy, unresolved V genes account for less than half of the shortfall, and the remainder is unexplained. The sample profile shows around 300,000 clones; roughly 86% of them were found once. Over 8% of the sample is taken by the ten largest. Sequencing used peripheral blood. These receptors were collected from a man aged 18 to 29 with active or convalescent COVID-19.

The CDR3 region has the DNA TGTGCCAGTAGTACGGACAGGGCAGCTTTCTTT. Its translation is CASSTDRAAFF. The chain joins TRBV19 to TRBJ1-1, with 8 bases identical to TRBD1. V dropped 4 bases and J dropped 10; count of bases not matched to a gene: 2. Germline V lookup: CDR1 LNHDA, CDR2 SQIVND (reference sequence). The length of the CDR3 is 11 residues.

V gene TRBV9 combines with J gene TRBJ1-5; 9 positions agree with TRBD1. This CDR3 comprises 15 residues. The trim removed 3 bases at V and 3 bases at J, leaving 4 bases unmatched. CDR1 is SGDLS, CDR2 YYNGEE, per germline. The CDR3 nucleotides are TGTGCCAGCAGCGCGGGGACAGGGATCAATCAGCCCCAGCATTTT. Translation gives CASSAGTGINQPQHF.

The J gene is TRBJ1-4, the V gene TRBV7-9; 9 bases fit TRBD1. Germline V lookup: CDR1 SEHNR, CDR2 FQNEAQ (reference sequence). The CDR3 has 14 amino acids. The V gene end was trimmed by 5 bases and the J gene end by 7 bases; junction bases not matched to a gene: 5. The CDR3 sequence is CASSQGQGSEKLFF. In nucleotides, the CDR3 is TGTGCCAGCAGCCAGGGACAGGGATCTGAAAAACTGTTTTTT. Drawing the rest from reference TRBV7-9 and TRBJ1-4, the complete variable domain is DTGVSQNPRHKITKRGQNVTFRCDPISEHNRLYWYRQTLGQGPEFLTYFQNEAQLEKSRLLSDRFSAERPKGSFSTLEIQRTEQGDSAMYLCASSQGQGSEKLFFGSGTQLSVL.

The chain has TRBV27 and TRBJ1-2, with 11 positions matching TRBD1. This CDR3 has 16 residues. V trimming: 5 bases; J trimming: 3 bases; junction bases outside the gene matches: 8. The germline CDR1 and CDR2 sequences are MNHEY and SMNVEV (reference sequence). CDR3 DNA sequence: TGTGCCAGCAGTCCAAATCCGGGACAGGGGGACTATGGCTACACCTTC. Translation gives CASSPNPGQGDYGYTF.

The V and J genes are TRBV7-8 and TRBJ2-7; D may be TRBD1 (5 bases). This CDR3 has 13 amino acids. V was trimmed by 6 bases and J by 1 base, leaving 10 bases between them. Germline lookup yields CDR1 SGHVS and CDR2 FQNEAQ. This chain's CDR3 is CASRGPYSYEQYF. CDR3 coding DNA: TGTGCCAGCAGGGGGCCCTATTCCTACGAGCAGTACTTC.

This clone was observed a single time. The rearrangement joins TRBV7-3 to TRBJ2-6; TRBD2 might be the D (6 bases). The germline gives CDR1 SGHTA, CDR2 FQGTGA. The CDR3 loop spans 15 amino acids. Trimming removed 6 bases from V and 0 bases from J, with 9 bases in between. CDR3 coding DNA: TGTGCCAGCAGGCGGGGTCTCTCTGGGGCCAACGTCCTGACTTTC. Translation: CASRRGLSGANVLTF.

This clone was counted once. The J gene is TRBJ1-2, the V gene TRBV5-4; unclear D gene. The germline V gene has CDR1 SGHNT and CDR2 YYREEE (reference sequence). Trimming took off 3 bases at V and 3 bases at J, with 12 bases between the two ends. There are 14 residues in the CDR3. DNA of the CDR3: TGTGCCAGCAGCTGGGCTGGGAGTTACTATGGCTACACCTTC. Its protein product is CASSWAGSYYGYTF.

V gene TRBV2 combines with J gene TRBJ1-5, with D perhaps TRBD1 (5 bases). Trimming stripped 6 bases from V and 4 bases from J, with 13 bases between. Germline assignment: CDR1 SNHLY and CDR2 FYNNEI. CDR3 length equals 14 residues. The CDR3 DNA sequence: TGTGCCAGCAGGGTGGCAGGGCCTAATCAGCCCCAGCATTTT. Translated, it gives CASRVAGPNQPQHF.

A word on this clone: The same CDR3 can be traced to other DNA sequences in this sample. This chain connects TRBV19 to TRBJ1-5; 7 bases fit TRBD1. Germline loops: CDR1 LNHDA, CDR2 SQIVND (reference sequence). The CDR3 has 15 residues. The junction had 2 bases not matched to a gene; V was cut back by 1 base and J by 2 bases. This chain's CDR3 is CASSIGQGGNQPQHF. DNA for the CDR3: TGTGCCAGTAGTATAGGACAGGGCGGCAATCAGCCCCAGCATTTT.

The chain employs TRBV2 and TRBJ1-4; 7 nucleotides line up with TRBD1. In germline, CDR1 is SNHLY, CDR2 FYNNEI. This CDR3 has 14 residues. V trimming: 5 bases; J trimming: 10 bases; junction bases outside the gene matches: 10. In DNA, the CDR3 is TGTGCCAGCAGTTCACAGGGGTGGGCGGGAAAACTGTTTTTT. Translation: CASSSQGWAGKLFF.

This rearrangement joins TRBV5-6 to TRBJ2-7; D not certain. The CDR3 totals 14 residues. Deletions cut 2 bases from V and 0 bases from J, with 9 bases between. Looked up from germline, CDR1 is SGHDT and CDR2 is YYEEEE. As DNA, the CDR3 is TGTGCCAGCAGCTTCTGGTCGAGCTCCTACGAGCAGTACTTC. Amino acid sequence: CASSFWSSSYEQYF.

The chain links TRBV20-1 to TRBJ2-7; 7 bases line up with TRBD2. In germline, CDR1 is DFQATT, CDR2 SNEGSKA (reference sequence). The CDR3 extends over 10 amino acids. The CDR3 protein is CSTVGGEQYF. CDR3 coding DNA: TGCAGCACGGTCGGGGGGGAGCAGTACTTC.

The chain recombines TRBV6-5 with TRBJ1-4, with a possible D match to TRBD1 (6 bases). The germline V and J ends were trimmed by 5 bases and 6 bases, with 16 bases remaining between them. Germline V lookup: CDR1 MNHEY, CDR2 SVGAGI. The CDR3 totals 15 residues. CDR3 bases: TGTGCCAGCAGTAAAAACCAGGGGTCGTATGAAAAACTGTTTTTT. This encodes CASSKNQGSYEKLFF.

This chain uses TRBV27 with TRBJ2-1; D is possibly TRBD2 (6 bases). Germline V lookup: CDR1 MNHEY, CDR2 SMNVEV (reference sequence). This CDR3 has 16 amino acids. V was clipped by 0 bases and J by 0 bases, with 9 bases between them. DNA of the CDR3: TGTGCCAGCAGTTTATCTGGCGGGACCTCCTACAATGAGCAGTTCTTC. The encoded protein is CASSLSGGTSYNEQFF.

CDR3 amino acids: CASSIAQRTNYGYTF. The CDR3 DNA reads TGTGCCAGTAGTATAGCCCAGAGGACTAACTATGGCTACACCTTC. V usage is TRBV19 and J usage is TRBJ1-2; D not certain. This CDR3 comprises 15 residues. Germline V CDR1 and CDR2: LNHDA, SQIVND (reference sequence). Trimming took off 1 base at V and 0 bases at J, with 9 bases between the two ends.

The genes are TRBV5-4 and TRBJ2-5, with 8 bases identical to TRBD2. The germline V gene encodes CDR1 SGHNT and CDR2 YYREEE (reference sequence). With 1 base clipped from V and 2 bases from J, the junction kept 4 bases outside the gene matches. The CDR3 loop spans 15 amino acids. The CDR3 region is CASSLSSGEQETQYF. Here the CDR3 DNA reads TGTGCCAGCAGCTTGAGTAGCGGGGAACAAGAGACCCAGTACTTC.

The DNA of the CDR3 is TGTGCCAGCAGTCCTAGCGGGGTCGATGAGCAGTTCTTC. Protein product: CASSPSGVDEQFF. The chain employs TRBV6-5 and TRBJ2-1, with 9 bases aligning to TRBD2. Germline assignment: CDR1 MNHEY and CDR2 SVGAGI. This CDR3 contains 13 residues. V shed 5 bases and J 8 bases; nucleotides not matched to a gene: 4.

The chain combines TRBV5-1 with TRBJ2-3, with 7 bases lining up with TRBD1. Per germline, CDR1 SGHRS and CDR2 YFSETQ. The trim removed 1 base at V and 1 base at J, leaving 3 bases unmatched. The CDR3 has 15 amino acids. CDR3: CASSLNRGGTDTQYF. The DNA for the CDR3 is TGCGCCAGCAGCTTGAACAGGGGAGGCACAGATACGCAGTATTTT.

The genes are TRBV7-9 and TRBJ2-5; possibly TRBD1 for D (6 bases). Trimming cost V 5 bases and J 3 bases, with 16 bases left between them. Germline V gene data show CDR1 as SEHNR and CDR2 as FQNEAQ (reference sequence). The CDR3 is 15 residues long. In DNA, the CDR3 is TGTGCCAGCAGCGGTAGGACAGAACTAAAAGAGACCCAGTACTTC. Amino acids: CASSGRTELKETQYF.

This chain links TRBV7-2 with TRBJ1-4; a possible D gene is TRBD1 (6 bases). The CDR3 has 15 residues. Trimming pared 1 base from V and 4 bases from J, leaving 10 bases between. Germline V gene data show CDR1 as SGHTA and CDR2 as FQGNSA. CDR3 coding DNA: TGTGCCAGCAGCTTAGGACAGGCGGGTAATGAAAAACTGTTTTTT. Translated: CASSLGQAGNEKLFF.

The chain employs TRBV10-1 and TRBJ2-7, with TRBD1 matching 8 bases. The germline V gene encodes CDR1 WNHNN and CDR2 SYGVQD (reference sequence). The CDR3 runs to 15 residues. After removal of 0 bases from V and 4 bases from J, the junction contained 5 bases not matched to a gene. This chain's CDR3 is CASSESRQGKYEQYF. Here the CDR3 DNA reads TGCGCCAGCAGTGAGTCAAGACAGGGGAAATACGAGCAGTACTTC.

The rearrangement uses TRBV19 and TRBJ1-1; 8 nucleotides agree with TRBD1. Germline V CDR1 and CDR2: LNHDA, SQIVND (reference sequence). Trimming cost V 5 bases and J 6 bases; bases outside gene matches: 11. The CDR3 covers 15 residues. CDR3 sequence: CASSVPGGLGPEAFF. The CDR3 region has the DNA TGTGCCAGTAGTGTACCAGGGGGCCTTGGTCCTGAAGCTTTCTTT.

The chain has TRBV10-2 and TRBJ2-1; TRBD1 is a possible D gene (6 bases). CDR3 length equals 13 residues. CDR1 and CDR2 from the germline V gene are WSHSY and SAAADI. V lost 10 bases and J 9 bases, leaving 19 bases between the germline ends. CDR3 region: CATRDQGTSEQFF. The CDR3 DNA is TGCGCCACCAGAGACCAGGGGACGAGTGAGCAGTTCTTC.

The chain uses TRBV11-2 and TRBJ2-3; TRBD2 agrees at 10 bases. Germline CDR1 and CDR2: SGHAT and FQNNGV. This CDR3 spans 16 amino acids. Trimming removed 5 bases from V and 4 bases from J; junction bases left unmatched: 9. The CDR3 DNA follows: TGTGCCAGCAGCCGGGGAGGACTAGCGGTCCCAGATACGCAGTATTTT. Its translation is CASSRGGLAVPDTQYF.

This clone showed up just a few times. The chain couples TRBV7-8 to TRBJ2-7; TRBD2 matches 7 bases. The CDR3 extends over 14 amino acids. Germline-derived CDR1 and CDR2 are SGHVS and FQNEAQ. The V segment lost 2 bases and the J segment 5 bases; nucleotides outside the gene matches: 6. The CDR3 loop reads CASSLSGTINEQYF. The CDR3 DNA is TGTGCCAGCAGCTTAAGCGGGACTATTAACGAGCAGTACTTC.